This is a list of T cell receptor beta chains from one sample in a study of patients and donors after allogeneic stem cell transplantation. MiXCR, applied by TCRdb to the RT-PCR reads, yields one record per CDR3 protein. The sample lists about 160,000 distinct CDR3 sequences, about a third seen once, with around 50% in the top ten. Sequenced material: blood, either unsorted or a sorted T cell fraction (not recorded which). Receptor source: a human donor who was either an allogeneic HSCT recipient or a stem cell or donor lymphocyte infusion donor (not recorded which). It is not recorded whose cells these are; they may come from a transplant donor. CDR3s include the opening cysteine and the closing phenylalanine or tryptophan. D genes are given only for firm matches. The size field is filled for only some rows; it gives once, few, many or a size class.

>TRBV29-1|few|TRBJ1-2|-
CSGHEGGPNGYTF
TGCAGCGGCCATGAGGGAGGTCCGAATGGCTACACCTTC
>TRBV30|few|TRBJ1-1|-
CAWGPGHPQDF
TGTGCCTGGGGACCGGGACACCCACAGGATTTT
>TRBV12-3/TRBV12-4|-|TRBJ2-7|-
CASSFYYEQYF
TGTGCCAGCAGTTTTTACTACGAGCAGTACTTC
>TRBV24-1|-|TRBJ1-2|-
CATSDSEEGGYTF
TGTGCCACCAGTGATTCTGAGGAGGGTGGCTACACCTTC
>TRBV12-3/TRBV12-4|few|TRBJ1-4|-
CASSQGRGEKLFF
TGTGCCAGCAGTCAGGGGAGAGGTGAAAAACTGTTTTTT
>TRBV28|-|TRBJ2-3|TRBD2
CASGIGASGRSTDTQYF
TGTGCCAGCGGAATTGGGGCTAGCGGCCGGTCCACAGATACGCAGTATTTT
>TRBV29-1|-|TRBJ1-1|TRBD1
CSVTTGAGTEAFF
TGCAGCGTGACGACAGGGGCGGGCACTGAAGCTTTCTTT
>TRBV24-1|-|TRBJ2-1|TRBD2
CATSDPRGGEYNEQFF
TGTGCCACCAGTGATCCTCGGGGGGGCGAGTACAATGAGCAGTTCTTC
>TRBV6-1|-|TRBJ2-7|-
CASSDGGASYEQYF
TGTGCCAGCAGTGATGGGGGTGCTTCCTACGAGCAGTACTTC
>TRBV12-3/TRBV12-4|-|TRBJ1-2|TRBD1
CASSPGQGRHGYTF
TGTGCCAGCAGTCCAGGACAGGGGCGGCATGGCTACACCTTC
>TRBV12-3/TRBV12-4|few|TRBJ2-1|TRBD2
CASSPGLAHEQFF
TGTGCCAGCAGTCCCGGACTAGCGCATGAGCAGTTCTTC
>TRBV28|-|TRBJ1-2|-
CASSLLGDPNYGYTF
TGTGCCAGCAGTTTACTGGGGGACCCTAACTATGGCTACACCTTC
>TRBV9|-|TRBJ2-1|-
CSSSVGGALNYNEQFF
TGTTCCAGCAGCGTAGGAGGGGCGTTGAACTACAATGAGCAGTTCTTC
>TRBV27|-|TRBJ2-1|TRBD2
CASSFLASGYNEQFF
TGTGCCAGCAGTTTCCTGGCTAGCGGGTACAATGAGCAGTTCTTC
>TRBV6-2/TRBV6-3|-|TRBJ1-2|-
CASSYTDGPYGYTF
TGTGCCAGCAGTTATACCGACGGCCCCTATGGCTACACCTTC
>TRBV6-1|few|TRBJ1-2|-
CASSERGLAGYTF
TGTGCCAGCAGTGAAAGGGGCCTCGCTGGCTACACCTTC
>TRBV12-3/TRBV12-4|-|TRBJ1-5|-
CASKRGNLSNQPQHF
TGTGCCAGCAAACGGGGCAACCTTAGCAATCAGCCCCAGCATTTT
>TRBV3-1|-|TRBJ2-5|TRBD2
CASSHTSGGPQETQYF
TGTGCCAGCAGCCATACTAGCGGGGGACCCCAAGAGACCCAGTACTTC
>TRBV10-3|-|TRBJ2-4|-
CASKTGREYIQYF
TGTGCCAGCAAGACAGGGAGGGAGTACATTCAGTACTTC
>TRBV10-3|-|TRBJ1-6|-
CAISESRDSPLHF
TGTGCCATCAGTGAGTCACGGGACTCACCCCTCCACTTT
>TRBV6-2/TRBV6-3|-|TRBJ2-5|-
CASSRPWVQETQYF
TGTGCCAGCAGCCGCCCCTGGGTCCAAGAGACCCAGTACTTC
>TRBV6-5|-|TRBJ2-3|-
CASSYRRQDYPTDTQYF
TGTGCCAGCAGTTACCGACGACAGGATTATCCCACAGATACGCAGTATTTT
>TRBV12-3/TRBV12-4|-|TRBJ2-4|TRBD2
CASSRLAGTTLAKNIQYF
TGTGCCAGCAGTCGACTAGCGGGGACAACTCTAGCCAAAAACATTCAGTACTTC
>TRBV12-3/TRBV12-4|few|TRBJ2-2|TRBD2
CASSLGLAKGGELFF
TGTGCCAGCAGTTTGGGACTAGCCAAGGGCGGGGAGCTGTTTTTT
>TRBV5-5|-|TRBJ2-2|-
CASSGLQVAGELFF
TGTGCCAGCAGCGGCCTTCAGGTAGCCGGGGAGCTGTTTTTT
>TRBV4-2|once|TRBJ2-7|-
CASSQDRSAHEQYF
TGTGCCAGCAGCCAAGATCGGTCAGCTCACGAGCAGTACTTC
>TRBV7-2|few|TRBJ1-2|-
CASSLESLPGSGYTF
TGTGCCAGCAGCTTAGAGAGCTTGCCAGGGTCCGGCTACACCTTC
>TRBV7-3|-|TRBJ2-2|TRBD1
CASSAGTGQTGELFF
TGTGCCAGCAGCGCCGGGACAGGGCAAACCGGGGAGCTGTTTTTT
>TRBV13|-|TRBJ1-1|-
CASNVRVRGTEAFF
TGTGCCAGCAACGTAAGGGTTCGAGGCACTGAAGCTTTCTTT
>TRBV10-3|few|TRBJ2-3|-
CAIGPDSTQYF
TGTGCCATCGGACCTGATAGCACGCAGTATTTT
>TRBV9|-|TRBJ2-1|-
CASSVARTPRDEQFF
TGTGCCAGCAGCGTAGCCAGGACACCTAGGGATGAGCAGTTCTTC
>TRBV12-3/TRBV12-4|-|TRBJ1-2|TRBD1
CASSLQGQGAHGYTF
TGTGCCAGCAGTTTACAGGGACAGGGGGCGCATGGCTACACCTTC
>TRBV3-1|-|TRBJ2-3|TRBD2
CASSQGLAGTDTQYF
TGTGCCAGCAGCCAGGGACTAGCGGGCACAGATACGCAGTATTTT
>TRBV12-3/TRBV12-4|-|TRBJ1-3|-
CASSPGTRTWFSGNTIYF
TGTGCCAGCAGCCCCGGGACAAGGACGTGGTTCTCTGGAAACACCATATATTTT
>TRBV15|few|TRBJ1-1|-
CATTLATNTEAFF
TGTGCCACCACCCTTGCGACAAACACTGAAGCTTTCTTT
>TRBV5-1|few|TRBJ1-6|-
CASSPWESSYNSPLHF
TGCGCCAGCAGCCCCTGGGAGTCCTCCTATAATTCACCCCTCCACTTT
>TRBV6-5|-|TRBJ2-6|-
CASSLTDANVLTF
TGTGCCAGCAGTCTGACAGATGCCAACGTCCTGACTTTC
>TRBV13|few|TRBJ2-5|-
CASSFPSRGAQETQYF
TGTGCCAGCAGCTTCCCCTCTCGGGGGGCACAAGAGACCCAGTACTTC
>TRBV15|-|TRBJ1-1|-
CATSRGVWDPSRAEAFF
TGTGCCACCAGCAGAGGTGTATGGGACCCCTCTCGGGCTGAAGCTTTCTTT
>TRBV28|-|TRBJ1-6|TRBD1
CASSSIRTGVRSPLHF
TGTGCCAGCAGTTCAATACGGACAGGGGTCAGGTCACCCCTCCACTTT
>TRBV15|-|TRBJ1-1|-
CATSRVVSGTEAFF
TGTGCCACCAGCAGAGTGGTTTCGGGCACTGAAGCTTTCTTT
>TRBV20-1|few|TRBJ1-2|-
CSASPRTNYGYTF
TGCAGTGCTAGTCCCAGAACTAACTATGGCTACACCTTC
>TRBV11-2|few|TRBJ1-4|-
CASSLWRANEKLFF
TGTGCCAGCAGCTTGTGGAGAGCTAATGAAAAACTGTTTTTT